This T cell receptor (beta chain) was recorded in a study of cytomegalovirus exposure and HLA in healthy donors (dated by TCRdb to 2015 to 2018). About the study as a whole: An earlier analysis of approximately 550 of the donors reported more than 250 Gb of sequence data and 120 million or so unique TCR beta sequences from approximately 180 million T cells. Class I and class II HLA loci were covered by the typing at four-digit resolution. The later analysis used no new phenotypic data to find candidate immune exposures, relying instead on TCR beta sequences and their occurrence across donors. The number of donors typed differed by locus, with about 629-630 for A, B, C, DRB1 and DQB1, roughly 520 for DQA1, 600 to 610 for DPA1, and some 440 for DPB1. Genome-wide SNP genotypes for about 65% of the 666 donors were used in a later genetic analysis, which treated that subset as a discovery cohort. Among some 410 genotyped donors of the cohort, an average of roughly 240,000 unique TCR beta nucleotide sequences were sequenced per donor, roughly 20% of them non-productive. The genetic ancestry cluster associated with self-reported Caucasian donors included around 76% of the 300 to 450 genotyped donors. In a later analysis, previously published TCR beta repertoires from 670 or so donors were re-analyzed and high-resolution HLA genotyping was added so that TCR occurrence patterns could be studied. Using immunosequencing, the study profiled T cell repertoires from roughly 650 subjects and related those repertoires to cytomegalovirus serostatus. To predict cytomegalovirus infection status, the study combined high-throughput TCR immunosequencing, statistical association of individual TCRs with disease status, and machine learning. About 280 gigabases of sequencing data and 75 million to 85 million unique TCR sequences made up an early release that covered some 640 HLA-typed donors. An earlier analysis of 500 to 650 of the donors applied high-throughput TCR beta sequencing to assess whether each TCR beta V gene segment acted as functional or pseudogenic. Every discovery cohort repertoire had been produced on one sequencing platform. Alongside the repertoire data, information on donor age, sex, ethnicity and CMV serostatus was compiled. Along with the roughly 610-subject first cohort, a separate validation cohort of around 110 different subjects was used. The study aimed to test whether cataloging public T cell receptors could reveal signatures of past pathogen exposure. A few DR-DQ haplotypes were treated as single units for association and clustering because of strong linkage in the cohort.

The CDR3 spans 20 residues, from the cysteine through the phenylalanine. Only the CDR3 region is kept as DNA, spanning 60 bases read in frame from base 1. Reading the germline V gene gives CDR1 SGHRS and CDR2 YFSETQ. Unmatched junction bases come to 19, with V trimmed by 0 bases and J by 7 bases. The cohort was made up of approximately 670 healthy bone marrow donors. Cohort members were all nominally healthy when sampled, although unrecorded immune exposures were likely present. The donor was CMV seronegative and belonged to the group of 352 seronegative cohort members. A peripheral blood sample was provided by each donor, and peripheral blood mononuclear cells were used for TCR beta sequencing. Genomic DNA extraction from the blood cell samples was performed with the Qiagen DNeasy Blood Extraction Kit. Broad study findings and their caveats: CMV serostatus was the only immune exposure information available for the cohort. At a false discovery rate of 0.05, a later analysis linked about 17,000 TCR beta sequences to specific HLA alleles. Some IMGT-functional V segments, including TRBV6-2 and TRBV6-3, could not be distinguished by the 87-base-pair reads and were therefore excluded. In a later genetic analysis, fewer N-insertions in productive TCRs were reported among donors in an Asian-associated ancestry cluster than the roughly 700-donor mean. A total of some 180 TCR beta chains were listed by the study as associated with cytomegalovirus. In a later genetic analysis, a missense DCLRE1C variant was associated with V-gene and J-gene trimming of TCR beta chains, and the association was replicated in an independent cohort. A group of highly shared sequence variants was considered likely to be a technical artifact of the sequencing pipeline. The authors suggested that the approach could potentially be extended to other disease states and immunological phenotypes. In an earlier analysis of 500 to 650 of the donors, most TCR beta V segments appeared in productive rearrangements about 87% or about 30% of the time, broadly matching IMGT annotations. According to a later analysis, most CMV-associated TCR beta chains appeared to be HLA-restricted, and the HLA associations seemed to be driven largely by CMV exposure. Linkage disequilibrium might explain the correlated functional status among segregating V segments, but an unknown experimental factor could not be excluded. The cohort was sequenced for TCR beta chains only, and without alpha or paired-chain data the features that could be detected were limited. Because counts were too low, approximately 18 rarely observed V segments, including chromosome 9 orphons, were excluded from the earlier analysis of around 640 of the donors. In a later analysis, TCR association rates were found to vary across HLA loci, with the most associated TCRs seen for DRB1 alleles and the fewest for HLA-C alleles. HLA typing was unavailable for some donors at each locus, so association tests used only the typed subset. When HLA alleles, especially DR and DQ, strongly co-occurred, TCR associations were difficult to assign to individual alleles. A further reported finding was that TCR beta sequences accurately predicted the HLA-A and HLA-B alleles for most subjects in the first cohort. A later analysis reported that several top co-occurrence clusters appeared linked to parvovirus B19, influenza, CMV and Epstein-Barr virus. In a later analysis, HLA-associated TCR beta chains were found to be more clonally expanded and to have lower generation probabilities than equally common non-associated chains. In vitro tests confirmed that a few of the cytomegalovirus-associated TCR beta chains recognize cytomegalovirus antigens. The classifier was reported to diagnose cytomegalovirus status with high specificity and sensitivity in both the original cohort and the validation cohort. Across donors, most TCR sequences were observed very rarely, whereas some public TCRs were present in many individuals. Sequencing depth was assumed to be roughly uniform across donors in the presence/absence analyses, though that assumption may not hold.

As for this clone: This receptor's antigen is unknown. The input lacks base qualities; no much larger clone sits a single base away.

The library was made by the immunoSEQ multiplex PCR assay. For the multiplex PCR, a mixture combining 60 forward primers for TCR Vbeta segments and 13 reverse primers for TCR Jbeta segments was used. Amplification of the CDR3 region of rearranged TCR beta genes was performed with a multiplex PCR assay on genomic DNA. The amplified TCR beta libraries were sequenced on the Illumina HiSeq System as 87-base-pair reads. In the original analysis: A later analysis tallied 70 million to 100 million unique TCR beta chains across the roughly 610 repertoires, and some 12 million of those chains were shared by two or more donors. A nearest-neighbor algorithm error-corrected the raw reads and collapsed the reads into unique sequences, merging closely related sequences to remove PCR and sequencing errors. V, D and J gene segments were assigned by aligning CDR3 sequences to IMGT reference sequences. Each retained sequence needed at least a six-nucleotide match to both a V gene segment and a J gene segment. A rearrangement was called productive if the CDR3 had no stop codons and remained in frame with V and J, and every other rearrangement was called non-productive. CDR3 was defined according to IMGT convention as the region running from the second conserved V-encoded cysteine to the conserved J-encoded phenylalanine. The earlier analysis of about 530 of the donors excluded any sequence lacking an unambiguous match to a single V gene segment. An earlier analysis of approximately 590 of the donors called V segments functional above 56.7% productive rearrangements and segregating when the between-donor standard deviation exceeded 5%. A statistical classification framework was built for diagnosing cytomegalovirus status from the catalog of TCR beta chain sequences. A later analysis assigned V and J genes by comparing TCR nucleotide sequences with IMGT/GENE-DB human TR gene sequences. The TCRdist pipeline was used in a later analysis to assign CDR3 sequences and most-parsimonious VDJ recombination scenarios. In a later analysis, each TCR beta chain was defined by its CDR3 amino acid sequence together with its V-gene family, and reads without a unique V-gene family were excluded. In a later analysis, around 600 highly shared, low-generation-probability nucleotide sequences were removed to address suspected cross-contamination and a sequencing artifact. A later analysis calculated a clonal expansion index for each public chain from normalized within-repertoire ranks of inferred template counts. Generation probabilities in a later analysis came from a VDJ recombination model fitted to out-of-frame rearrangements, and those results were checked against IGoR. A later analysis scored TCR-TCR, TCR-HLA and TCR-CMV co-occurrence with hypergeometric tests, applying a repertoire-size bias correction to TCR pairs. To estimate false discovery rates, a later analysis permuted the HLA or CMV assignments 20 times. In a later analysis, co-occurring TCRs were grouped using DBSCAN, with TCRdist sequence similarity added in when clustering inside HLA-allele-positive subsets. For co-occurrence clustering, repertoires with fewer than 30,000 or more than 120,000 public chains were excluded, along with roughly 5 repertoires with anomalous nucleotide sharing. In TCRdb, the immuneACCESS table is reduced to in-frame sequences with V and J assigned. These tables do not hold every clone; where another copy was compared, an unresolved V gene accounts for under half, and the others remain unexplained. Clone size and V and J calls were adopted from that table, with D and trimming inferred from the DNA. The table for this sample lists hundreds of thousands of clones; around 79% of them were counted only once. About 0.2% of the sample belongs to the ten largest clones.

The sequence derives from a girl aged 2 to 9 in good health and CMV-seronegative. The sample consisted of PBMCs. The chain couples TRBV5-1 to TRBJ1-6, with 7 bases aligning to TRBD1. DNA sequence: TGCGCCAGCAGCTTGGGGGGTGTGGGCGTTAACAGGGGTCGGAATTCACCCCTCCACTTT. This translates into CASSLGGVGVNRGRNSPLHF. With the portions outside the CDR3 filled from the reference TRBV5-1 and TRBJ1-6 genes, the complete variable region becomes KAGVTQTPRYLIKTRGQQVTLSCSPISGHRSVSWYQQTPGQGLQFLFEYFSETQRNKGNFPGRFSGRQFSNSRSEMNVSTLELGDSALYLCASSLGGVGVNRGRNSPLHFGNGTRLTVT.